One and the same sample provided the 23 T cell receptor beta chains below, sequenced in a study of shared clonotypes between healthy human individuals. Assay used: immunoSEQ multiplex PCR; TCRdb lists only in-frame clones, some missing. The table records some 470,000 clones, over 65% of them present only once. Input material: PBMCs. Every receptor here comes from a woman aged 40 to 50 in good health. Some clones in this sample may be carry-over from other donors' samples.

In the case of this clone: The junction differs from germline at one of its ends, possibly a read error. The V and J genes are TRBV9 and TRBJ2-7, with TRBD2 matching 7 bases. Germline-derived CDR1 and CDR2 are SGDLS and YYNGEE. The CDR3 covers 14 residues. CDR3 bases: TGTGCCAGCAGCGGCGGGAGCGCCTCCCACGAGCAGTACTTC. Translation: CASSGGSASHEQYF.

The chain links TRBV7-9 to TRBJ2-3; D unresolved. Germline lookup yields CDR1 SEHNR and CDR2 FQNEAQ (reference sequence). This CDR3 is 11 amino acids long. Trimming shortened V by 5 bases and J by 6 bases, and 6 bases separated the two germline ends. This CDR3 is CASSPWDTQYF. As DNA, the CDR3 is TGTGCCAGCAGCCCCTGGGATACGCAGTATTTT.

This clone has ten or more counts. The CDR3 loop is CASSLSGRSGELFF. Written as DNA, the CDR3 is TGTGCCAGCAGCTTATCAGGGCGGTCCGGGGAGCTGTTTTTT. This chain connects TRBV7-3 to TRBJ2-2; weak D call: TRBD1 (5 bases). CDR3 length equals 14 residues. With 2 bases removed from V and 6 bases from J, the gap between germline ends came to 10 bases. Germline V lookup: CDR1 SGHTA, CDR2 FQGTGA.

In nucleotides, the CDR3 is TGTGCCAGCAGGCCTCCGGGGGTCGGCTACACCTTC. Amino acid sequence: CASRPPGVGYTF. This sequence joins TRBV28 and TRBJ1-2; D perhaps matches TRBD1 (5 bases). Germline V lookup: CDR1 MDHEN, CDR2 SYDVKM. V was trimmed by 6 bases and J by 8 bases, leaving 13 bases between them. CDR3 length equals 12 residues.

This rearrangement joins TRBV7-8 to TRBJ2-1, with 8 bases that match TRBD2. Looked up from germline, CDR1 is SGHVS and CDR2 is FQNEAQ. J gave up 2 bases and V 4 bases, and 4 bases lay outside the gene matches. The CDR3 loop spans 15 amino acids. The CDR3 loop is CASSSTGLAYNEQFF. DNA of the CDR3: TGTGCCAGCAGCTCCACGGGACTAGCCTACAATGAGCAGTTCTTC.

This clone appeared a few times. Here the CDR3 reads CASQHSLSEQYF. The CDR3 DNA sequence: TGTGCCAGCCAACATAGTCTATCCGAGCAGTACTTC. The J gene is TRBJ2-7, the V gene TRBV28; no reliable D call. The CDR3 runs 12 residues. Looked up from germline, CDR1 is MDHEN and CDR2 is SYDVKM. Trimming took 8 bases from V and 6 from J, leaving 14 bases between them.

The V and J genes are TRBV7-3 and TRBJ2-5; tentatively, D is TRBD1 (5 bases). The V end lost 5 bases, the J end lost 5 bases, and 12 bases lay between the germline ends. The CDR3 spans 13 residues. Germline lookup yields CDR1 SGHTA and CDR2 FQGTGA. CDR3 in DNA: TGTGCCAGCAGCAAGGGGCAGACGGAGACCCAGTACTTC. It codes for CASSKGQTETQYF.

The V and J genes are TRBV19 and TRBJ2-7; 7 bases fit TRBD1. Germline loops: CDR1 LNHDA, CDR2 SQIVND (reference sequence). The length of the CDR3 is 14 residues. V lost 2 bases to trimming and J lost 4 bases; unmatched junction nucleotides: 5. CDR3 in DNA: TGTGCCAGTAGTATAAGGGACAGCCCATACGAGCAGTACTTC. This sequence encodes CASSIRDSPYEQYF.

The V gene is TRBV28, the J gene TRBJ2-7; D might be TRBD1 (6 bases). The CDR3 consists of 17 residues. The V gene lost 5 bases and the J gene lost 0 bases, with 20 bases spanning the gap. CDR1 and CDR2 from the germline V gene are MDHEN and SYDVKM. The DNA of the CDR3 is TGTGCCAGCAGTCCATATCGAGGACAGCCTACCTCCTACGAGCAGTACTTC. Translated, it gives CASSPYRGQPTSYEQYF.

The genes are TRBV5-1 and TRBJ1-2; 8 positions agree with TRBD1. CDR3 length: 13 residues. V lost 0 bases, J lost 7 bases, and 2 bases stayed unmatched. Germline CDR1 and CDR2: SGHRS and YFSETQ. For the CDR3, the DNA is TGCGCCAGCAGCTTGGGACAGGGGATTGGCTACACCTTC. Encoded protein: CASSLGQGIGYTF. Drawing the rest from reference TRBV5-1 and TRBJ1-2, the complete variable domain is KAGVTQTPRYLIKTRGQQVTLSCSPISGHRSVSWYQQTPGQGLQFLFEYFSETQRNKGNFPGRFSGRQFSNSRSEMNVSTLELGDSALYLCASSLGQGIGYTFGSGTRLTVV.

The chain employs TRBV27 and TRBJ2-2; 9 bases fit TRBD2. Germline lookup yields CDR1 MNHEY and CDR2 SMNVEV (reference sequence). The CDR3 runs to 16 residues. With 4 bases clipped from V and 7 bases from J, the junction kept 10 bases outside the gene matches. CDR3 nucleotides: TGTGCCAGCAGTTCCCCACGGACTAGCGCAAGCGGGGAGCTGTTTTTT. Amino acid sequence: CASSSPRTSASGELFF.

This clone appeared a few times. Other DNA sequences in this specimen translate into the identical CDR3. The CDR3 spells CASSRDSSTDTQYF. In DNA, the CDR3 is TGCGCCAGCAGCAGGGACAGTAGCACAGATACGCAGTATTTT. The V gene is TRBV5-1, the J gene TRBJ2-3, with 7 bases that match TRBD1. CDR3 length equals 14 residues. CDR1 and CDR2 (germline): SGHRS, YFSETQ. The V and J ends lost 4 bases and 0 bases, in that order; junction bases with no gene match: 2.

CDR3 protein: CASSKTGVNYNEQFF. The CDR3 nucleotides read TGTGCCAGCAGCAAGACAGGGGTTAACTACAATGAGCAGTTCTTC. The chain joins TRBV9 to TRBJ2-1, with TRBD1 identical over 8 bases. Germline V gene lookup returns CDR1 SGDLS and CDR2 YYNGEE. The CDR3 covers 15 residues. V gave up 4 bases and J gave up 3 bases; unmatched junction bases: 6.

This chain joins TRBV29-1 and TRBJ2-7, with D unclear. Per the germline V gene, CDR1 is SQVTM and CDR2 is ANQGSEA. The CDR3 extends over 12 amino acids. Deletions cut 1 base from V and 5 bases from J, with 9 bases between. CDR3 nucleotide sequence: TGCAGCGTTGAAGGCCTAGAAAACGAGCAGTACTTC. Amino acids: CSVEGLENEQYF.

This sequence joins TRBV11-3 and TRBJ2-1, with TRBD2 matching 12 bases. Germline lookup yields CDR1 SGHNT and CDR2 YENEEA. This CDR3 has 15 residues. With V trimmed by 6 bases and J by 9 bases, 9 bases remained unmatched. The CDR3 nucleotides are TGTGCCAGCAGTCCCCCTAGCGGGAGGGGGAGTGAGCAGTTCTTC. This sequence encodes CASSPPSGRGSEQFF.

The rearrangement joins TRBV6-5 to TRBJ2-3; D unclear. Germline CDR1 and CDR2: MNHEY and SVGAGI. The V end was cut by 0 bases, the J end by 2 bases, with 9 bases between. There are 15 residues in the CDR3. CDR3 in amino acids: CASSYSRLYTDTQYF. The CDR3 DNA follows: TGTGCCAGCAGTTACTCTAGGTTGTACACAGATACGCAGTATTTT.

This clone was seen a handful of times. This CDR3 is CASSLARVDEQYF. The CDR3, as DNA: TGTGCCAGCAGCTTAGCCAGGGTCGACGAGCAGTACTTC. The V gene is TRBV7-8, the J gene TRBJ2-7, with D possibly TRBD1 on 5 matching bases. This CDR3 comprises 13 residues. Trimming pared 0 bases from V and 5 bases from J, leaving 8 bases between. The V gene's germline CDR1 is SGHVS and CDR2 FQNEAQ.

V and J are TRBV28 and TRBJ1-1; D unresolved. Per the germline V gene, CDR1 is MDHEN and CDR2 is SYDVKM. Trimming left V 4 bases short and J 0 bases short, with 3 bases between. The CDR3 runs to 12 residues. CDR3 amino acids: CASSYLNTEAFF. The CDR3 DNA reads TGTGCCAGCAGTTACTTGAACACTGAAGCTTTCTTT.

The rearrangement links TRBV5-8 to TRBJ2-7; 8 bases align to TRBD1. Germline V lookup: CDR1 SGHTS, CDR2 YDEGEE. With 2 bases clipped from V and 6 bases from J, the junction kept 7 bases outside the gene matches. The CDR3 length is 14 residues. CDR3 amino acids: CASSFRTGTIEQYF. DNA of the CDR3: TGTGCCAGCAGCTTTAGGACAGGGACGATCGAGCAGTACTTC.

This rearrangement joins TRBV27 to TRBJ2-1; 12 nucleotides agree with TRBD2. CDR1 is MNHEY, CDR2 SMNVEV, per germline (reference sequence). The CDR3 has 18 residues. V lost 8 bases to trimming and J lost 7 bases; unmatched junction nucleotides: 18. The CDR3 DNA reads TGTGCCAGCGTCTGGCTAGCGGGAGGGCGGGTGAATCGGAATGAGCAGTTCTTC. Amino acids: CASVWLAGGRVNRNEQFF.

The chain combines TRBV7-9 with TRBJ1-5; perhaps TRBD1 as D (5 bases). Germline assignment: CDR1 SEHNR and CDR2 FQNEAQ (reference sequence). V was trimmed by 5 bases and J by 3 bases, leaving 17 bases between them. The CDR3 runs 16 residues. The CDR3 reads CASSRGPPVNNQPQHF. The CDR3 nucleotides are TGTGCCAGCAGCAGGGGACCCCCTGTTAACAATCAGCCCCAGCATTTT.

The V and J genes are TRBV18 and TRBJ2-7, with a possible D match to TRBD1 (5 bases). CDR1 is KGHSH and CDR2 is LQKENI in the germline V gene. V lost 3 bases and J 4 bases, leaving 10 bases between the germline ends. CDR3 length: 13 residues. The CDR3 protein is CASSPGQFYEQYF. CDR3 sequence (DNA): TGTGCCAGCTCACCCGGACAATTTTACGAGCAGTACTTC.

This chain links TRBV7-6 with TRBJ2-7; possibly TRBD2 for D (5 bases). The V gene's germline CDR1 is SGHVS and CDR2 FNYEAQ. This CDR3 spans 12 amino acids. V lost 1 base and J 6 bases, leaving 7 bases between the germline ends. CDR3 amino acids: CASSLGTREQYF. Written as DNA, the CDR3 is TGTGCCAGCAGCTTAGGGACTCGCGAGCAGTACTTC.